Below, 21 T cell receptor beta chains from the same sample are listed, as sequenced in a study of siplizumab effects on memory and regulatory T cells. TCRdb keeps only in-frame clones here, not all; method: immunoSEQ multiplex PCR. The top ten hold about two fifths of the sample, which has 55,000 to 70,000 clones, 80% to 95% seen once. The specimen was CD8+ T cells sorted from blood. These receptors were collected from a human donor in good health.

V gene TRBV2 combines with J gene TRBJ1-5; D may be TRBD1 (6 bases). The germline CDR1 and CDR2 sequences are SNHLY and FYNNEI. Trimming removed 8 bases at V and 4 bases at J, with 15 bases between. This CDR3 comprises 14 residues. The CDR3 is CASGGGQVNQPQHF. CDR3 nucleotides: TGTGCCAGCGGGGGGGGGCAGGTTAATCAGCCCCAGCATTTT.

A single count supports this clone. The chain combines TRBV11-2 with TRBJ2-2, with D uncertain. The length of the CDR3 is 14 residues. Trimming took 5 bases from V and 6 from J, leaving 13 bases between them. Germline CDR1 reads SGHAT; CDR2 reads FQNNGV. The CDR3 DNA reads as TGTGCCAGCAGCCCGCATAGGGCATCCGGGGAGCTGTTTTTT. Protein sequence: CASSPHRASGELFF.

The chain employs TRBV4-2 and TRBJ2-3; possible D gene TRBD2, 6 bases. Germline values: CDR1 LGHNA, CDR2 YNFKEQ. There are 17 residues in the CDR3. Trimming took off 4 bases at V and 2 bases at J, with 19 bases between the two ends. The chain's CDR3 is CASSRSRDSPVTDTQYF. The CDR3 nucleotides read TGTGCCAGCAGCCGTAGCCGGGACTCCCCTGTCACAGATACGCAGTATTTT.

The chain has TRBV5-4 and TRBJ1-2; D remains ambiguous. Germline V gene lookup returns CDR1 SGHNT and CDR2 YYREEE (reference sequence). The CDR3 totals 11 residues. Trimming stripped 0 bases from V and 8 bases from J, with 5 bases between. DNA of the CDR3: TGTGCCAGCAGCTTGGCGGGGGGCTACACCTTC. Protein sequence: CASSLAGGYTF.

The V and J genes are TRBV30 and TRBJ2-2; 9 bases are shared with TRBD1. Unmatched junction bases numbered 12, after V lost 3 bases and J lost 1 base. There are 18 residues in the CDR3. Per the germline V gene, CDR1 is GTSNPN and CDR2 is SVGIG (reference sequence). In DNA form, the CDR3 reads TGTGCCTGGAGATTGAGGACAGGGGATGGGAGGAACACCGGGGAGCTGTTTTTT. Its protein is CAWRLRTGDGRNTGELFF.

V usage is TRBV6-4 and J usage is TRBJ2-1; D remains ambiguous. Germline V gene data show CDR1 as MRHNA and CDR2 as SNTAGT. Trimming left V 4 bases short and J 5 bases short, with 9 bases between. The CDR3 covers 13 residues. CDR3 protein: CASSGEANNEQFF. The CDR3 DNA sequence: TGTGCCAGCAGTGGTGAGGCAAACAATGAGCAGTTCTTC.

This chain joins TRBV4-1 and TRBJ2-1; 9 bases are a match to TRBD1. Germline CDR1 MGHRA, CDR2 YSYEKL. The ends lost 2 bases at V and 3 bases at J; junction bases unmatched: 5. The CDR3 is 16 residues long. CDR3 DNA sequence: TGCGCCAGCAGCCAAACCGGGACAGGGATCTACAATGAGCAGTTCTTC. Encoded protein: CASSQTGTGIYNEQFF.

This chain links TRBV29-1 with TRBJ2-7; D may be TRBD1 (5 bases). The V end lost 6 bases, the J end lost 7 bases, and 16 bases lay between the germline ends. This CDR3 is built from 12 residues. Germline V CDR1 and CDR2: SQVTM, ANQGSEA. The CDR3 sequence is CSVTPGLGEQYF. CDR3 DNA: TGCAGCGTGACCCCAGGGTTGGGAGAGCAGTACTTC.

The chain couples TRBV27 to TRBJ2-7; possibly TRBD1 or TRBD2 for D (5 bases each). Germline V gives CDR1 MNHEY, CDR2 SMNVEV (reference sequence). Trimming stripped 3 bases from V and 3 bases from J, with 12 bases between. The CDR3 consists of 14 residues. For the CDR3, the DNA is TGTGCCAGCAGTTTTGGCAGGGAGAGCTACGAGCAGTACTTC. Amino acid sequence: CASSFGRESYEQYF.

This clone has only one observation. J is TRBJ1-1 and V is TRBV5-1; the D gene is possibly TRBD1 (5 bases). Germline values: CDR1 SGHRS, CDR2 YFSETQ. The germline V and J ends were trimmed by 0 bases and 0 bases, with 12 bases remaining between them. This CDR3 comprises 16 residues. CDR3 sequence (DNA): TGCGCCAGCAGCTTGGGATGGACACAAGTGAACACTGAAGCTTTCTTT. Its translation is CASSLGWTQVNTEAFF.

This chain uses TRBV18 with TRBJ2-7; D possibly corresponds to TRBD1 (6 bases). The CDR3 sequence is 14 residues long. V was cut by 1 base and J by 6 bases, with 13 bases left in between. Germline CDR1 and CDR2: KGHSH and LQKENI. The CDR3 DNA is TGTGCCAGCTCACCACAGGACAGTTACTTCGAGCAGTACTTC. This gives the protein CASSPQDSYFEQYF.

The genes are TRBV11-2 and TRBJ1-4; D remains unclear. This CDR3 is 19 amino acids long. The V and J ends lost 8 bases and 4 bases respectively, with 29 bases between them. CDR1 SGHAT and CDR2 FQNNGV come from the germline V gene. CDR3 region: CASPLEEDANPPGNEKLFF. The DNA of the CDR3 is TGTGCCAGCCCCTTAGAGGAGGACGCGAATCCGCCTGGTAATGAAAAACTGTTTTTT.

In its sample, this clone was seen once. The chain couples TRBV11-3 to TRBJ2-7; D gene uncertain. CDR1 and CDR2 (germline): SGHNT, YENEEA. The V and J ends lost 0 bases and 5 bases respectively, with 14 bases between them. This CDR3 contains 15 residues. This CDR3 is CASSLESSSIDEQYF. The CDR3 DNA reads as TGTGCCAGCAGCTTAGAGTCTTCTAGTATCGACGAGCAGTACTTC.

The chain joins TRBV5-1 to TRBJ1-1, with 7 bases fitting TRBD1. CDR3 length: 13 amino acids. V lost 1 base and J lost 8; bases outside the gene matches: 5. The germline CDR1 and CDR2 sequences are SGHRS and YFSETQ. The CDR3 DNA follows: TGCGCCAGCAGCTTGCAGGGGGTGAGAGAAGCTTTCTTT. Translation gives CASSLQGVREAFF.

The genes are TRBV11-3 and TRBJ2-1; no clear D gene. CDR1 and CDR2 from the germline V gene are SGHNT and YENEEA. The CDR3 has 13 amino acids. V dropped 2 bases and J dropped 3 bases, with 5 bases sitting between them. CDR3 sequence: CASSLTLYNEQFF. Here the CDR3 DNA reads TGTGCCAGCAGCTTAACTCTCTACAATGAGCAGTTCTTC. Supplemented by reference TRBV11-3 and TRBJ2-1, the full variable domain reads EAGVVQSPRYKIIEKKQPVAFWCNPISGHNTLYWYLQNLGQGPELLIRYENEEAVDDSQLPKDRFSAERLKGVDSTLKIQPAELGDSAVYLCASSLTLYNEQFFGPGTRLTVL.

V and J are TRBV6-6 and TRBJ2-7; D unclear. This CDR3 contains 14 residues. V dropped 5 bases and J dropped 0 bases, with 11 bases sitting between them. The germline V gene encodes CDR1 MNHNY and CDR2 SVGAGI (reference sequence). For the CDR3, the DNA is TGTGCCAGCAGTCCCCTCTCCAGCTCCTACGAGCAGTACTTC. It yields the protein CASSPLSSSYEQYF.

The chain uses TRBV19 and TRBJ1-2; D ambiguous. The germline CDR1 and CDR2 sequences are LNHDA and SQIVND (reference sequence). The CDR3 contains 15 residues. Trimming pared 0 bases from V and 8 bases from J, leaving 16 bases between. The CDR3 region is CASSIDLVGARGYTF. The CDR3 DNA reads as TGTGCCAGTAGTATAGATCTAGTTGGTGCTCGAGGCTACACCTTC.

This chain uses TRBV29-1 with TRBJ2-3; D is unresolved. Germline CDR1 reads SQVTM; CDR2 reads ANQGSEA. The CDR3 runs to 11 residues. The CDR3 spells CSGLYVGAQYF. CDR3 DNA sequence: TGCAGTGGCCTCTACGTAGGAGCGCAGTATTTT.

The chain links TRBV30 to TRBJ1-2; D may be TRBD1 (6 bases). The CDR3 covers 14 residues. The V gene's germline CDR1 is GTSNPN and CDR2 SVGIG (reference sequence). V lost 4 bases and J 5 bases, leaving 17 bases between the germline ends. The CDR3 loop reads CAWTQTGIGYGYTF. The CDR3 coding sequence is TGTGCCTGGACTCAAACAGGGATTGGGTATGGCTACACCTTC.

The genes are TRBV2 and TRBJ2-1; D call uncertain. Germline CDR1 SNHLY, CDR2 FYNNEI. The V end lost 7 bases, the J end lost 6 bases, and 10 bases lay between the germline ends. The CDR3 has 12 residues. The CDR3 spells CASTLSGNEQFF. In nucleotides, the CDR3 is TGTGCCAGCACCTTGAGTGGCAATGAGCAGTTCTTC.

A note on this clone: Other DNA sequences from this sample encode an identical CDR3 as well. The chain has TRBV6-5 and TRBJ2-5, with D unresolved. V shed 2 bases and J shed 5 bases, with 3 bases lying between them. Germline lookup yields CDR1 MNHEY and CDR2 SVGAGI. The CDR3 contains 11 residues. The CDR3 sequence: CASSYGETQYF. In DNA, the CDR3 is TGTGCCAGCAGTTACGGGGAGACCCAGTACTTC.